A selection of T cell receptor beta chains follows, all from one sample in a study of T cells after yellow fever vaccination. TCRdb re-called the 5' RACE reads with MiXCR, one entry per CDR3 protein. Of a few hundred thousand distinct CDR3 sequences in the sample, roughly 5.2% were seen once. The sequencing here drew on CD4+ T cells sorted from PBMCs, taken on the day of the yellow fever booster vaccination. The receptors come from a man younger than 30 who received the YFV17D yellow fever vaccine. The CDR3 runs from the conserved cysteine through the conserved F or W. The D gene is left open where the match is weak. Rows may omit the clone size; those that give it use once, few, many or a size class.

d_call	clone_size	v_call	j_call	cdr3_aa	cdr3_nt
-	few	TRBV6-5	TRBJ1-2	CASSYSKSRGLTYHGYTF	TGTGCCAGCAGTTACTCGAAATCACGAGGGTTAACATACCATGGCTACACCTTC
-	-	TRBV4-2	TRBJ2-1	CASSRPPGQIPYNEQFF	TGTGCCAGCAGCCGACCCCCGGGACAAATACCCTACAATGAGCAGTTCTTC
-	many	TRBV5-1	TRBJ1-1	CASSSRAGGQLNTEAFF	TGCGCCAGCAGCTCCAGGGCCGGGGGACAACTGAACACTGAAGCTTTCTTT
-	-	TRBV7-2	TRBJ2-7	CASSLAWESYEQYF	TGTGCCAGCAGCTTAGCCTGGGAATCCTACGAGCAGTACTTC
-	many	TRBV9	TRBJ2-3	CASSVVETDTQYF	TGTGCCAGCAGCGTAGTTGAGACCGATACGCAGTATTTT
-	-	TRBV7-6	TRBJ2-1	CASSLEGGVSPNIF	TGTGCCAGCAGCTTAGAGGGGGGGGTTAGCCCGAATATCTTC
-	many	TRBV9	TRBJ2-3	CASSEYSSLVTQYF	TGTGCCAGCAGCGAATATAGTTCCCTTGTTACGCAGTATTTT
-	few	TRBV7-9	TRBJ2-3	CASSSLATSTDTQYF	TGTGCCAGCAGCTCCCTAGCGACTAGCACAGATACGCAGTATTTT
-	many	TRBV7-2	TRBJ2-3	CASSSPAAADTQYF	TGTGCCAGCAGCTCCCCCGCGGCGGCAGATACGCAGTATTTT
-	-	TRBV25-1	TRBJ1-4	CASSERATRMEKLFF	TGTGCCAGCAGTGAAAGGGCCACCCGGATGGAAAAACTGTTTTTT
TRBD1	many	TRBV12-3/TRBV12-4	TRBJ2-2	CASSRTGGITGELFF	TGTGCCAGCAGCCGGACAGGGGGCATCACCGGGGAGCTGTTTTTT
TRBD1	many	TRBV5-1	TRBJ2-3	CASSLAGTVTTDTQYF	TGCGCCAGCAGCTTGGCCGGGACAGTGACCACAGATACGCAGTATTTT
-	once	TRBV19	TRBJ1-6	CASSIGARNSPLHF	TGTGCCAGTAGTATCGGAGCCCGGAATTCACCCCTCCACTTT
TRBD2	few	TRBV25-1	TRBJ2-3	CASLAASTDTQYF	TGTGCCAGCCTAGCGGCTAGCACAGATACGCAGTATTTT
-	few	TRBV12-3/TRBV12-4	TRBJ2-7	CASSRGHEQYF	TGTGCCAGCAGCAGGGGTCACGAGCAGTACTTC
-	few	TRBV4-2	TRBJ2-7	CASSLPGRVFREQYF	TGTGCCAGCAGCCTCCCAGGCAGGGTTTTCCGCGAGCAGTACTTC
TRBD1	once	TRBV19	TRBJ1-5	CASSPRGDRSTSSNQPQHF	TGTGCCAGTAGTCCGAGGGGGGACAGGTCAACTAGTAGCAATCAGCCCCAGCATTTT
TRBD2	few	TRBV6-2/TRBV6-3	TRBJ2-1	CASSSLADPYNEQFF	TGTGCCAGCAGTTCACTAGCGGACCCCTACAATGAGCAGTTCTTC
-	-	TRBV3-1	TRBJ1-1	CASSQEAQRAFF	TGTGCCAGCAGCCAAGAGGCACAGCGAGCTTTCTTT
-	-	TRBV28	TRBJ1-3	CASSLGWNRGNTIYF	TGTGCCAGCAGTTTGGGGTGGAACCGTGGAAACACCATATATTTT
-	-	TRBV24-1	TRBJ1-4	CATSDYSRGPPKLFF	TGTGCCACCAGTGATTACTCCCGGGGGCCTCCGAAACTGTTTTTT
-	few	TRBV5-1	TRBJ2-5	CASSFFPQGGETQYF	TGCGCCAGCAGCTTTTTCCCCCAGGGGGGAGAGACCCAGTACTTC
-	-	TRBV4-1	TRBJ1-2	CASSHSRTAENNYGYTF	TGCGCCAGCAGCCATTCTCGAACAGCAGAGAATAACTATGGCTACACCTTC
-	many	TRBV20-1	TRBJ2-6	CSATPNPGANVLTF	TGCAGTGCTACTCCAAACCCCGGGGCCAACGTCCTGACTTTC
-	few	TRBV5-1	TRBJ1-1	CASSLGVRANTEAFF	TGCGCCAGCAGCTTGGGTGTCAGGGCGAACACTGAAGCTTTCTTT
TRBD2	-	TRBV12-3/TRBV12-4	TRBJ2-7	CASREDVAGGYEQYF	TGTGCCAGCAGGGAAGATGTAGCGGGGGGGTACGAGCAGTACTTC
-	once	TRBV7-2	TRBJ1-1	CASSLRGAAEAFF	TGTGCCAGCAGCTTAAGGGGGGCGGCTGAAGCTTTCTTT
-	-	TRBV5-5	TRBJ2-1	CASSAGTASYNEQFF	TGTGCCAGCAGCGCCGGGACTGCTTCCTACAATGAGCAGTTCTTC
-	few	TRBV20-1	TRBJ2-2	CSAAPGRETTGELFF	TGCAGTGCAGCCCCGGGCAGGGAAACGACCGGGGAGCTGTTTTTT
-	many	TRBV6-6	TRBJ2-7	CASSYLRRGSSYEQYF	TGTGCCAGCAGTTACCTAAGGCGGGGCAGCTCCTACGAGCAGTACTTC
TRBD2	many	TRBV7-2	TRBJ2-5	CASSLGVLAGGLETQYF	TGTGCCAGCAGCTTAGGGGTCCTAGCGGGGGGGCTAGAGACCCAGTACTTC
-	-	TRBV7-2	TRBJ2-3	CASSPRGPGGTDTQYF	TGTGCCAGCAGCCCGCGGGGTCCCGGGGGTACAGATACGCAGTATTTT